One and the same sample provided the 21 T cell receptor beta chains below, sequenced in a study of T cell responses to AZD1222 COVID-19 vaccine. TCRdb's copy holds only in-frame clones and misses some; the assay was immunoSEQ multiplex PCR. The table includes 150,000 to 250,000 clones, roughly 90% detected once. Sequenced here: peripheral blood, sampled 28 days after the second AZD1222 dose. Source of these receptors: an adult who received the AZD1222 COVID-19 vaccine.

This clone was detected only once. This chain connects TRBV9 to TRBJ1-6, with D perhaps matching TRBD1 (5 bases). The CDR3 is 15 amino acids. Trimming removed 3 bases at V and 6 bases at J, with 13 bases between. Germline CDR1 reads SGDLS; CDR2 reads YYNGEE. Here the CDR3 reads CASSELAGGNSPLHF. CDR3 coding DNA: TGTGCCAGCAGCGAACTCGCCGGGGGTAATTCACCCCTCCACTTT.

This clone appeared once. This chain joins TRBV27 and TRBJ2-7, with D possibly being TRBD1 (6 bases). CDR1 and CDR2 (germline): MNHEY, SMNVEV (reference sequence). This CDR3 contains 14 residues. Deletions cut 5 bases from V and 5 bases from J, with 16 bases between. CDR3 in DNA: TGTGCCAGCAGTCCCCGGGACACATCGGACGAGCAGTACTTC. Translation: CASSPRDTSDEQYF.

The chain uses TRBV24-1 and TRBJ2-1; TRBD1 aligns across 9 bases. J was trimmed by 4 bases and V by 10 bases; bases with no gene match: 4. The CDR3 extends over 13 amino acids. Germline V lookup: CDR1 KGHDR, CDR2 SFDVKD. Here the CDR3 DNA reads TGTGCCACAGGACAGGGGTATTACAATGAGCAGTTCTTC. This codes for CATGQGYYNEQFF.

This chain joins TRBV6-2 or TRBV6-3 and TRBJ1-1; D unresolved. Looked up from germline, CDR1 is MNHEY and CDR2 is SVGEGT. Deletions cut 6 bases from V and 7 bases from J, with 9 bases between. The CDR3 has 11 amino acids. CDR3 coding DNA: TGTGCCAGCAGCCCCGGGGTTGAAGCTTTCTTT. It is translated as CASSPGVEAFF.

This chain connects TRBV11-3 to TRBJ2-7, with D possibly matching TRBD1 (5 bases). The V and J ends lost 5 bases and 5 bases respectively, with 16 bases between them. The CDR3 is 14 residues long. The germline CDR1 and CDR2 sequences are SGHNT and YENEEA. This CDR3 reads CASSPYSRAHEQYF. The CDR3, as DNA: TGTGCCAGCAGCCCCTACTCCAGGGCCCACGAGCAGTACTTC.

J is TRBJ2-3 and V is TRBV11-3; 8 positions match TRBD2. The CDR3 is made up of 18 amino acids. Germline V gene sequence: CDR1 SGHNT, CDR2 YENEEA. Trimming removed 5 bases from V and 0 bases from J; junction bases left unmatched: 13. CDR3 loop: CASSPPPRASGSTDTQYF. In DNA form, the CDR3 reads TGTGCCAGCAGCCCCCCACCCCGGGCTAGCGGGAGCACAGATACGCAGTATTTT.

V and J are TRBV7-2 and TRBJ2-7, with 8 positions matching TRBD2. The junction had 12 bases not matched to a gene; V was cut back by 5 bases and J by 3 bases. This CDR3 spans 16 amino acids. CDR1 and CDR2 from the germline V gene are SGHTA and FQGNSA. CDR3 DNA: TGTGCCAGCAGCACGAGGGGGGGGAGCGGGAGCTACGAGCAGTACTTC. Translation gives CASSTRGGSGSYEQYF.

The chain employs TRBV4-1 and TRBJ2-1; TRBD2 matches at 11 bases. The germline CDR1 and CDR2 sequences are MGHRA and YSYEKL. This CDR3 spans 18 amino acids. The V segment lost 4 bases and the J segment 6 bases; nucleotides outside the gene matches: 14. CDR3 sequence reads: CASSPQGGDGTSGNEQFF. The CDR3 region has the DNA TGCGCCAGCAGCCCCCAAGGGGGAGACGGGACTAGCGGCAATGAGCAGTTCTTC.

The chain couples TRBV11-2 to TRBJ2-4, with TRBD2 matching 9 bases. The CDR3 covers 15 residues. Germline-derived CDR1 and CDR2 are SGHAT and FQNNGV. Losses at the gene ends were 2 bases for V and 7 bases for J; bases not matched to a gene: 6. CDR3 region: CASSLQAGGPNIQYF. In DNA form, the CDR3 reads TGTGCCAGCAGCTTACAGGCGGGAGGGCCTAACATTCAGTACTTC. Complete variable domain (other parts from reference TRBV11-2 and TRBJ2-4): EAGVAQSPRYKIIEKRQSVAFWCNPISGHATLYWYQQILGQGPKLLIQFQNNGVVDDSQLPKDRFSAERLKGVDSTLKIQPAKLEDSAVYLCASSLQAGGPNIQYFGAGTRLSVL.

The genes are TRBV9 and TRBJ2-5; tentatively, D is TRBD2 (5 bases). V dropped 0 bases and J dropped 4 bases, with 10 bases sitting between them. Germline V gene lookup returns CDR1 SGDLS and CDR2 YYNGEE. The CDR3 spans 14 residues. CDR3 in DNA: TGTGCCAGCAGCGTAGGCCCGGGAAGAGAGACCCAGTACTTC. It translates to CASSVGPGRETQYF.

The rearrangement uses TRBV19 and TRBJ2-5, with no clear D. CDR3 length: 13 amino acids. Germline V gene sequence: CDR1 LNHDA, CDR2 SQIVND (reference sequence). V lost 2 bases, J lost 0 bases, and 4 bases lay in between. The CDR3: CASSIRYQETQYF. CDR3 DNA sequence: TGTGCCAGTAGTATACGCTACCAAGAGACCCAGTACTTC.

The chain is built from TRBV6-5 and TRBJ2-7; 7 bases agree with TRBD2. V was clipped by 7 bases and J by 1 base; unmatched bases: 7. The CDR3 spans 14 residues. CDR1 MNHEY and CDR2 SVGAGI come from the germline V gene. The CDR3: CASKRGRASYEQYF. The CDR3 DNA is TGTGCCAGCAAACGGGGGAGGGCGTCCTACGAGCAGTACTTC.

The sample holds one count of this clone. This chain links TRBV24-1 with TRBJ1-1, with D unclear. Trimming pared 2 bases from V and 8 bases from J, leaving 8 bases between. In germline, CDR1 is KGHDR, CDR2 SFDVKD. The CDR3 sequence is 12 residues long. CDR3 loop: CATSDYPGEAFF. The DNA for the CDR3 is TGTGCCACCAGTGATTACCCCGGCGAAGCTTTCTTT.

The chain recombines TRBV6-5 with TRBJ1-2; a weak D match, TRBD1 (5 bases). This CDR3 is built from 12 residues. Germline CDR1 reads MNHEY; CDR2 reads SVGAGI. With 6 bases removed from V and 3 bases from J, the gap between germline ends came to 8 bases. CDR3: CASSQGHYGYTF. For the CDR3, the DNA is TGTGCCAGCAGCCAGGGCCACTATGGCTACACCTTC.

V is TRBV3-1 (or the pseudogene TRBV3-2) and J is TRBJ1-4; 10 nucleotides align to TRBD1. This CDR3 is built from 14 residues. From germline, CDR1 is LGHDT and CDR2 YNNKEL (reference sequence). V lost 1 base and J lost 10; bases outside the gene matches: 3. The CDR3 loop is CASSQATGGVKLFF. In DNA, the CDR3 is TGTGCCAGCAGCCAAGCGACAGGGGGCGTAAAACTGTTTTTT.

This sequence joins TRBV9 and TRBJ2-3; TRBD1 agrees at 11 bases. The V gene's germline CDR1 is SGDLS and CDR2 YYNGEE. V gave up 3 bases and J gave up 3 bases; unmatched junction bases: 3. The CDR3 is 15 amino acids. CDR3 DNA sequence: TGTGCCAGCAGCGGGACAGGGGGCTGGACAGATACGCAGTATTTT. It is translated as CASSGTGGWTDTQYF.

This clone was picked up one time. V gene TRBV6-5 combines with J gene TRBJ2-7, with 7 nucleotides matching TRBD1. The V segment lost 4 bases and the J segment 1 base; nucleotides outside the gene matches: 1. Germline V gene data show CDR1 as MNHEY and CDR2 as SVGAGI. The CDR3 consists of 13 residues. CDR3 sequence (DNA): TGTGCCAGCAGTTGGGACAGTTCCTACGAGCAGTACTTC. Protein: CASSWDSSYEQYF.

The chain uses TRBV2 and TRBJ2-7; TRBD2 might be the D (5 bases). The ends were cut back, 4 bases at V and 4 bases at J, with 8 bases in the middle. CDR3 length: 12 amino acids. In germline, CDR1 is SNHLY, CDR2 FYNNEI. Here the CDR3 DNA reads TGTGCCAGCAGTGTTCGGGGTTACGAGCAGTACTTC. It specifies CASSVRGYEQYF.

The chain combines TRBV5-4 with TRBJ1-2; the D gene is possibly TRBD1 (6 bases). The length of the CDR3 is 17 residues. Germline V gene lookup returns CDR1 SGHNT and CDR2 YYREEE (reference sequence). Trimming removed 0 bases from V and 0 bases from J, with 15 bases in between. The CDR3 loop reads CASSLAPGTSTNYGYTF. The CDR3 bases are TGTGCCAGCAGCTTGGCCCCCGGGACATCTACTAACTATGGCTACACCTTC.

The chain has TRBV27 and TRBJ1-4; D remains ambiguous. CDR1 is MNHEY, CDR2 SMNVEV, per germline (reference sequence). With 3 bases removed from V and 7 bases from J, the gap between germline ends came to 18 bases. The CDR3 is 16 residues long. The CDR3, as DNA: TGTGCCAGCAGTTTCAGTACAGAGGGAGGGCGTGAAAAACTGTTTTTT. It yields the protein CASSFSTEGGREKLFF.

This clone came up once. J is TRBJ1-4 and V is TRBV28; 9 bases map to TRBD1. V gave up 3 bases and J gave up 4 bases; unmatched junction bases: 9. Germline V gene sequence: CDR1 MDHEN, CDR2 SYDVKM. The CDR3 totals 17 residues. The CDR3 loop is CASSLAGQGTHNEKLFF. Written as DNA, the CDR3 is TGTGCCAGCAGTTTGGCGGGACAGGGAACCCATAATGAAAAACTGTTTTTT.